These 12 T cell receptor beta chains originate from one sample sequenced in a study of blood T cells in healthy people across ages (dated by TCRdb to between 2014 and 2017). Preparation of the library involved 5' RACE. The sample was run on an Illumina HiSeq 2500. A second PCR of about 6 to 11 cycles was run with a J-beta primer mix and a sample-barcoded 5' primer. TCRdb took the public reads, trimmed them with fastp at Q25, ran MiXCR for clone calling and kept in-frame beta chains. Entries that share a CDR3 protein sequence are merged under the most common genes and DNA. The sample yields about 570,000 distinct CDR3 sequences; 25% to 30% were counted once. Around a sixth of the sample goes to the ten largest clones. Sequences were obtained from blood. All receptors come from a woman aged 65 to 85 in good health.

V and J are TRBV4-1 and TRBJ2-1; TRBD2 is a possible D gene (6 bases). V gave up 4 bases and J gave up 7 bases, with 17 bases separating them. There are 15 residues in the CDR3. Germline V gene sequence: CDR1 MGHRA, CDR2 YSYEKL. Here the CDR3 DNA reads TGCGCCAGCAGCCTCGTTCGGGACTTGGTTAATGAGCAGTTCTTC. This encodes CASSLVRDLVNEQFF.

Ten or more counts support this clonotype. CDR3 loop: CATSDLPGGAQGIRETQYF. The CDR3 nucleotides are TGTGCCACCAGTGATTTGCCAGGGGGCGCCCAGGGTATCAGAGAGACCCAGTACTTC. The chain is built from TRBV24-1 and TRBJ2-5; 8 nucleotides line up with TRBD1. V shed 0 bases and J 4 bases; nucleotides not matched to a gene: 15. Germline CDR1 and CDR2: KGHDR and SFDVKD. The CDR3 consists of 19 residues.

J is TRBJ2-1 and V is TRBV10-3, with D perhaps TRBD2 (6 bases). The CDR3 has 12 amino acids. V was cut by 9 bases and J by 7 bases, with 13 bases left in between. Germline V gene sequence: CDR1 ENHRY, CDR2 SYGVKD. CDR3 nucleotides: TGTGCCATAGCCGGCGCGGGGAATGAGCAGTTCTTC. Its protein is CAIAGAGNEQFF.

The chain has TRBV6-5 and TRBJ2-4, with D hard to call. CDR1 and CDR2 (germline): MNHEY, SVGAGI. V shed 2 bases and J shed 2 bases, with 10 bases lying between them. The CDR3 extends over 15 amino acids. This CDR3 is CASSYGEQPKNIQYF. CDR3 nucleotides: TGTGCCAGCAGTTACGGCGAACAGCCCAAAAACATTCAGTACTTC.

A few counts support this clonotype. The chain employs TRBV5-6 and TRBJ2-4; 7 bases align to TRBD2. Germline CDR1 reads SGHDT; CDR2 reads YYEEEE. Losses at the gene ends were 4 bases for V and 8 bases for J; bases not matched to a gene: 9. There are 14 residues in the CDR3. The DNA for the CDR3 is TGTGCCAGCAGCCGAAATTGGGGGGGGGACATTCAGTACTTC. Translation: CASSRNWGGDIQYF.

This chain uses TRBV12-3 or TRBV12-4 with TRBJ1-2; perhaps TRBD1 as D (6 bases). V shed 5 bases and J shed 6 bases, with 16 bases lying between them. The CDR3 consists of 14 residues. CDR3 sequence: CASSQAQGFDGYTF. The CDR3 DNA reads as TGTGCCAGCAGTCAGGCACAGGGTTTTGATGGCTACACCTTC.

This clonotype has ten or more counts. V and J are TRBV10-3 and TRBJ2-7, with 7 bases lining up with TRBD1. V lost 0 bases and J lost 1; bases outside the gene matches: 3. Per germline, CDR1 ENHRY and CDR2 SYGVKD. The CDR3 extends over 15 amino acids. The DNA for the CDR3 is TGTGCCATCAGTGAGTCGACAGGGAAGTCCTACGAGCAGTACTTC. Its protein is CAISESTGKSYEQYF.

This clonotype has more than one count but fewer than ten. The chain couples TRBV20-1 to TRBJ2-7; no reliable D call. Trimming took 4 bases from V and 1 from J, leaving 5 bases between them. The CDR3 covers 11 residues. The germline V gene encodes CDR1 DFQATT and CDR2 SNEGSKA (reference sequence). The CDR3 coding sequence is TGCAGTGCTAAGCGATCCTACGAGCAGTACTTC. Encoded protein: CSAKRSYEQYF.

This clonotype occurred a few times. The V call is TRBV7-2, the J call TRBJ2-5; tentatively, D is TRBD2 (6 bases). This CDR3 comprises 16 residues. CDR1 and CDR2 from the germline V gene are SGHTA and FQGNSA. V lost 6 bases and J lost 4, with 21 bases in between. The CDR3 is CASSYTSPGGGETQYF. The CDR3 bases are TGTGCCAGCAGTTATACTAGCCCCGGGGGTGGAGAGACCCAGTACTTC.

The chain employs TRBV20-1 and TRBJ2-5; D assignment may be TRBD1 or TRBD2 (5 bases each). V shed 6 bases and J shed 4 bases, with 18 bases lying between them. CDR3 length equals 14 residues. Germline assignment: CDR1 DFQATT and CDR2 SNEGSKA (reference sequence). CDR3 loop: CSAKKGTVSETQYF. CDR3 sequence (DNA): TGCAGTGCCAAGAAAGGGACGGTTTCAGAGACCCAGTACTTC.

The chain has TRBV20-1 and TRBJ2-3; 8 bases map to TRBD2. Germline-derived CDR1 and CDR2 are DFQATT and SNEGSKA (reference sequence). This CDR3 contains 12 residues. Trimming cost V 6 bases and J 5 bases; bases outside gene matches: 4. This CDR3 reads CSAPGGGDTQYF. CDR3 nucleotide sequence: TGCAGTGCCCCGGGAGGGGGAGATACGCAGTATTTT.

The chain has TRBV24-1 and TRBJ2-2; D uncertain. V was trimmed by 6 bases and J by 0 bases, leaving 7 bases between them. CDR1 is KGHDR and CDR2 is SFDVKD in the germline V gene. This CDR3 region has 14 residues. CDR3 bases: TGTGCCACCAGTAAACAGCCGAACACCGGGGAGCTGTTTTTT. Protein: CATSKQPNTGELFF.